This T cell receptor beta chain was observed in a study of PD-1 blockade in classical Hodgkin lymphoma. Study results and caveats: Whatever underlies the repertoire differences (possibly disease activity or prior therapy) remains undefined. Compared with healthy donors, newly diagnosed patients reportedly showed lower baseline TCR diversity.

CDR3 length: 14 residues. The ends were cut back, 1 base at V and 4 bases at J, with 8 bases in the middle. Germline CDR1 SGHTA, CDR2 FQGNSA. This clone has just a few counts. No antigen is known for it. Stated time point: cycle 4 day 1 (C4D1), after 6 weeks of nivolumab. Brentuximab vedotin exposure varied, and every patient relapsed after autologous stem cell transplantation. The protocol was immunoSEQ multiplex PCR, while the TCRdb copy is restricted to in-frame clones and leaves out a portion. The table shows about 47,000 clones, with 70% to 80% occurring only once. Sequenced material: peripheral blood mononuclear cells (PBMCs), taken before the fourth cycle of nivolumab. The clonotype originates from a human donor with classical Hodgkin lymphoma. This chain connects TRBV7-2 to TRBJ1-5, with D possibly being TRBD1 (5 bases). This chain's CDR3 is CASSLVRGNQPQHF. CDR3 coding DNA: TGTGCCAGCAGCTTAGTAAGGGGAAATCAGCCCCAGCATTTT.